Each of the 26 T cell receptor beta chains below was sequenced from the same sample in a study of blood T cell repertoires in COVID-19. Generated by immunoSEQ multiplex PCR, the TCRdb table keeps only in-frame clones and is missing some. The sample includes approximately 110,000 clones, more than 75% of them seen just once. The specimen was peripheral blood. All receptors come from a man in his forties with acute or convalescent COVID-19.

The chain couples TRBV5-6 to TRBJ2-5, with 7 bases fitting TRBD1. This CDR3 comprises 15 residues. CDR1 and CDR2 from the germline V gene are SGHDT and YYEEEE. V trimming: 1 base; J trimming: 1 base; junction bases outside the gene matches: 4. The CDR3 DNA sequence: TGTGCCAGCAGCTTGCCCGGGACAGCCCAAGAGACCCAGTACTTC. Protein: CASSLPGTAQETQYF.

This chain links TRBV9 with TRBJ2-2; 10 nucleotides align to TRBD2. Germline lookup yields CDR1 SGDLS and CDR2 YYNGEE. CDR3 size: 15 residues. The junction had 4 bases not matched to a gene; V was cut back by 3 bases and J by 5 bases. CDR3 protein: CASSAAGGPTGELFF. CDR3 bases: TGTGCCAGCAGCGCAGCGGGGGGGCCAACCGGGGAGCTGTTTTTT.

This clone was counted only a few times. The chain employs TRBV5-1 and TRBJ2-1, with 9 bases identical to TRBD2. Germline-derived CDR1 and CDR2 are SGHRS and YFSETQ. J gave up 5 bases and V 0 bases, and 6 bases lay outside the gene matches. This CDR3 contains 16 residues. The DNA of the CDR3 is TGCGCCAGCAGCTTGGGAGTAGCGGGGGACCACAATGAGCAGTTCTTC. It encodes CASSLGVAGDHNEQFF.

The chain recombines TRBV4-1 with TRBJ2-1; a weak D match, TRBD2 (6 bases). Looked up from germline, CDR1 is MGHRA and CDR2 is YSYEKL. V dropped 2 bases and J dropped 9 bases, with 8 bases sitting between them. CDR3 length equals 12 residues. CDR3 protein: CASSQRDFEQFF. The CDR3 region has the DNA TGCGCCAGCAGCCAAAGGGACTTTGAGCAGTTCTTC.

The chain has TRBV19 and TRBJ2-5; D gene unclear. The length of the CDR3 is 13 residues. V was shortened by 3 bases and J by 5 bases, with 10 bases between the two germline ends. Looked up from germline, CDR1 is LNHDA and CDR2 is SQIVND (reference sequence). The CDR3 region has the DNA TGTGCCAGTAGTATTCTAGGTTCGGAGACCCAGTACTTC. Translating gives CASSILGSETQYF.

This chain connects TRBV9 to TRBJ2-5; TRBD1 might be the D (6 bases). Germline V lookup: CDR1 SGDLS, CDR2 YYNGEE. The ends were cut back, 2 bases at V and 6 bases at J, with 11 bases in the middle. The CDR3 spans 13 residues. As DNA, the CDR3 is TGTGCCAGCAGCGTCCAGGGGCAAAAGACCCAGTACTTC. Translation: CASSVQGQKTQYF.

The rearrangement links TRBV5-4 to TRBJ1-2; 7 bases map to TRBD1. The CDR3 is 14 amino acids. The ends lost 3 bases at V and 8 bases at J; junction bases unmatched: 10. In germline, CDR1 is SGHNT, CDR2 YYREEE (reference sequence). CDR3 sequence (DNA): TGTGCCAGCAGCTATCCACAGGAGGGGGCCGGCTACACCTTC. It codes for CASSYPQEGAGYTF.

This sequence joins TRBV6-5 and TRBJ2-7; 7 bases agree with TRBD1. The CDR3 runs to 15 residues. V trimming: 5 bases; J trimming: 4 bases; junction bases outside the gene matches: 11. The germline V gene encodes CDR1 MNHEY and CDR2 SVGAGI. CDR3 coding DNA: TGTGCCAGCAGTATAAGGCAGGGGGATCCGTACGAGCAGTACTTC. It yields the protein CASSIRQGDPYEQYF.

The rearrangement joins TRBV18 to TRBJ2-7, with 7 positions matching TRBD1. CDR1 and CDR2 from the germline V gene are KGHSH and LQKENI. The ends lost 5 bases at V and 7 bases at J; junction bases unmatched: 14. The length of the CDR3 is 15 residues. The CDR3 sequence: CASSSTTGEIGEQYF. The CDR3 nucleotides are TGTGCCAGCTCATCGACTACAGGGGAGATTGGGGAGCAGTACTTC.

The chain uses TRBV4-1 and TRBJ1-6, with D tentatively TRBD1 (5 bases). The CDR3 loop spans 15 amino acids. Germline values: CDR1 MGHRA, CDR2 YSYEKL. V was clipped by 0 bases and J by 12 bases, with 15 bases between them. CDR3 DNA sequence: TGCGCCAGCAGCCAAGAGGGCCAACGGGGGGAACCCCTCCACTTT. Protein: CASSQEGQRGEPLHF.

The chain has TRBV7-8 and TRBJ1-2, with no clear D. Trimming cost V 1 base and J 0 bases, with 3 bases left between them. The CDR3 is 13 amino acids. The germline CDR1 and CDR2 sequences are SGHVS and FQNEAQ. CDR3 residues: CASSLGANYGYTF. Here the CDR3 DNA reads TGTGCCAGCAGCTTAGGAGCTAACTATGGCTACACCTTC. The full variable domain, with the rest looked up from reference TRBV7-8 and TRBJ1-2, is GAGVSQSPRYKVAKRGQDVALRCDPISGHVSLFWYQQALGQGPEFLTYFQNEAQLDKSGLPSDRFFAERPEGSVSTLKIQRTQQEDSAVYLCASSLGANYGYTFGSGTRLTVV.

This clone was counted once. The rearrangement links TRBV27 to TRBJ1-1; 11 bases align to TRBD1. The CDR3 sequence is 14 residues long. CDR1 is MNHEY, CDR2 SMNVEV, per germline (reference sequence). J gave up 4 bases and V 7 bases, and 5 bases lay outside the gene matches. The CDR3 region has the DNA TGTGCCAGCAAACGGACAGGGGGCGTCACTGAAGCTTTCTTT. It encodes CASKRTGGVTEAFF.

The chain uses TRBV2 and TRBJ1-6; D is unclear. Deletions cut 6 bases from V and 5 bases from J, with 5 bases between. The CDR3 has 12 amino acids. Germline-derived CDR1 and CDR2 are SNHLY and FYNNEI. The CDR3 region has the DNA TGTGCCAGCAGACGGGATAATTCACCCCTCCACTTT. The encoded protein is CASRRDNSPLHF.

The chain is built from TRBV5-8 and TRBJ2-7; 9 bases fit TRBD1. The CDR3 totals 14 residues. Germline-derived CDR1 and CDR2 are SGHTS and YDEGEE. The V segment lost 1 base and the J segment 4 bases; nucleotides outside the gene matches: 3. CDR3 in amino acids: CASSLHGQGYEQYF. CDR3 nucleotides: TGTGCCAGCAGCTTGCATGGACAGGGGTACGAGCAGTACTTC.

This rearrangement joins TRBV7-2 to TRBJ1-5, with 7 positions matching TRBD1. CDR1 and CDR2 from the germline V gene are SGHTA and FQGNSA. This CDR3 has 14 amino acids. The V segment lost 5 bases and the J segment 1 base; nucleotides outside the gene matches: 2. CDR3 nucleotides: TGTGCCAGCAGCCGGGACAGCAGCAATCAGCCCCAGCATTTT. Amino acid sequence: CASSRDSSNQPQHF.

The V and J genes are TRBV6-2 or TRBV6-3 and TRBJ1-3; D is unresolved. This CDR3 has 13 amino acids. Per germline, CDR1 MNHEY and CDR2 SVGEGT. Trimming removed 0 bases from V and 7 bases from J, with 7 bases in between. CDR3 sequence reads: CASSYSNGNTIYF. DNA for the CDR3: TGTGCCAGCAGTTACTCGAACGGGAACACCATATATTTT.

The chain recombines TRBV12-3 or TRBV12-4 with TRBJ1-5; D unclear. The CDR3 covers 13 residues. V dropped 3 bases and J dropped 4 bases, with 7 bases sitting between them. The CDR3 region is CASSFPPNQPQHF. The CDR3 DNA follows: TGTGCCAGCAGTTTTCCCCCGAATCAGCCCCAGCATTTT.

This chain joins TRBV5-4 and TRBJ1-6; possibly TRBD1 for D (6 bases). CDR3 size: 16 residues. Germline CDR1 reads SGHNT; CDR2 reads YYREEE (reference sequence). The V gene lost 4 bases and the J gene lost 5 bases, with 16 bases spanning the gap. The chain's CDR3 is CASSKAGQPNNSPLHF. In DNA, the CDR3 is TGTGCCAGCAGCAAAGCCGGACAGCCCAATAATTCACCCCTCCACTTT.

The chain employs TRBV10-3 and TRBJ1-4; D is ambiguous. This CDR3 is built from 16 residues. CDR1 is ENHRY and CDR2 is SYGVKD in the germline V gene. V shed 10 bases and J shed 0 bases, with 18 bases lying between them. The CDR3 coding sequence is TGTGCCACCGAACGGGGAGACGGGGCAACTAATGAAAAACTGTTTTTT. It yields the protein CATERGDGATNEKLFF.

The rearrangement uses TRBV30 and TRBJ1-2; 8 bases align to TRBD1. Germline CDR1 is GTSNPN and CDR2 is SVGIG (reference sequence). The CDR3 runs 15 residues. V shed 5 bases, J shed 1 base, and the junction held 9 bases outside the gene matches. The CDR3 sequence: CAWWGPGQDNYGYTF. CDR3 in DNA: TGTGCCTGGTGGGGCCCGGGACAGGATAACTATGGCTACACCTTC.

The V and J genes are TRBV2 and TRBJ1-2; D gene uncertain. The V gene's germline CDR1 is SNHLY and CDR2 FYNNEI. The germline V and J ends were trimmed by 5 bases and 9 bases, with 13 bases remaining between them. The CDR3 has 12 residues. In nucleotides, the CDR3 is TGTGCCAGCAGTAGACGGACTGACAGCTACACCTTC. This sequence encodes CASSRRTDSYTF.

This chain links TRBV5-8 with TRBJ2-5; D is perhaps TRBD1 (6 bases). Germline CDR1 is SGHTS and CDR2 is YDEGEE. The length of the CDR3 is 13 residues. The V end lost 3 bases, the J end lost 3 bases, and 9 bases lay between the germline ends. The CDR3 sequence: CASSSGQKETQYF. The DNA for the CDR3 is TGTGCCAGCAGCTCCGGACAGAAAGAGACCCAGTACTTC.

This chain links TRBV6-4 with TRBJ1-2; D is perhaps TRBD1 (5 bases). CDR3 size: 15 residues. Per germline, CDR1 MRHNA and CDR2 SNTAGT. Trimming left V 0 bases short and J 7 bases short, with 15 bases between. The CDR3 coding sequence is TGTGCCAGCAGTGACTCGAGTGTTGGGGCTAGTGGCTACACCTTC. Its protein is CASSDSSVGASGYTF.

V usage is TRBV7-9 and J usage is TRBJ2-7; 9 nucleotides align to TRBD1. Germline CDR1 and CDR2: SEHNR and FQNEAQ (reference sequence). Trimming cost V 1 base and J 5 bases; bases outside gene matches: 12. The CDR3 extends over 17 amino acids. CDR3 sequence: CASSLGFAGTGLHEQYF. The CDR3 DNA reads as TGTGCCAGCAGCTTAGGATTTGCCGGGACAGGGCTTCACGAGCAGTACTTC.

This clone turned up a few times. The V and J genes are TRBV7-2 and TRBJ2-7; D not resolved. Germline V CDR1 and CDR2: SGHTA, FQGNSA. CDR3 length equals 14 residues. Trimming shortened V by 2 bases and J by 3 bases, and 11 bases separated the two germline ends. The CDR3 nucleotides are TGTGCCAGCAGCTTAAGCCCTTCCAACTACGAGCAGTACTTC. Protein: CASSLSPSNYEQYF.

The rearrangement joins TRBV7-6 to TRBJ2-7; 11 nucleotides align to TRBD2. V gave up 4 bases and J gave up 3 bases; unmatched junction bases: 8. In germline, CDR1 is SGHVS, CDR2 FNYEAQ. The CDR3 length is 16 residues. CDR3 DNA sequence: TGTGCCAGCAGCTCGCCTTCCGGGACTAGCGGCTACGAGCAGTACTTC. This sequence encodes CASSSPSGTSGYEQYF.